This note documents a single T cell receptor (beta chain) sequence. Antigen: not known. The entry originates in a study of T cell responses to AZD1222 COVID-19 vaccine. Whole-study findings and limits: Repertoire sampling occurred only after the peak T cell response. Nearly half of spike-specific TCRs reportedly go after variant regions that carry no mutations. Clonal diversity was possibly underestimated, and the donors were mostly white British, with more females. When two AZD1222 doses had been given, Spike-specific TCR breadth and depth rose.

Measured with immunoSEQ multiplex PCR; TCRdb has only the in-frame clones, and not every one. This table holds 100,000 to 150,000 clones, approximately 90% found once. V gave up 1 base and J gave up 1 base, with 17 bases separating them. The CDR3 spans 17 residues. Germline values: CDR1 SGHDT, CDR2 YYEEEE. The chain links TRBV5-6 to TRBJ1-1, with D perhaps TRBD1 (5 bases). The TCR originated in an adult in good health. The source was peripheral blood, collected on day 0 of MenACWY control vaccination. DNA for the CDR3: TGTGCCAGCAGCTTGTGGAGCCGGGGCCTGGGGAACACTGAAGCTTTCTTT. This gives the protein CASSLWSRGLGNTEAFF.